This TCR beta chain was profiled in a study of blood T cell repertoires in COVID-19. On the study more broadly: The origin of the acute and convalescent COVID-19 samples was the United States, Italy and Spain. The cDNA or gDNA used as material had been derived from T cells, B-cell-depleted T cells, or PBMCs.

Authors' analysis steps: Reference gene primer amplification yielded estimated nucleated cell counts. Sequencing was performed with immunoSEQ multiplex PCR; in TCRdb, only in-frame clones are kept and a portion is missing. The V and J calls and clone size are taken from that table; D and trimming were inferred from the DNA. The profile shows roughly 100,000 clones, approximately 85% of them singletons. V was pared by 6 bases and J by 2 bases, with 5 bases of the junction left unmatched. The CDR3 spans 14 residues. CDR1 is LGHDT and CDR2 is YNNKEL in the germline V gene (reference sequence). This sequence joins TRBV3-1 (or the pseudogene TRBV3-2) and TRBJ1-2; TRBD1 matches 8 bases. The clonotype comes from a man aged 35 to 55 with active or convalescent COVID-19. The sequenced sample consisted of peripheral blood. CDR3 amino acids: CASRPGTGNYGYTF. CDR3 nucleotide sequence: TGTGCCAGCAGGCCCGGGACAGGCAACTATGGCTACACCTTC.